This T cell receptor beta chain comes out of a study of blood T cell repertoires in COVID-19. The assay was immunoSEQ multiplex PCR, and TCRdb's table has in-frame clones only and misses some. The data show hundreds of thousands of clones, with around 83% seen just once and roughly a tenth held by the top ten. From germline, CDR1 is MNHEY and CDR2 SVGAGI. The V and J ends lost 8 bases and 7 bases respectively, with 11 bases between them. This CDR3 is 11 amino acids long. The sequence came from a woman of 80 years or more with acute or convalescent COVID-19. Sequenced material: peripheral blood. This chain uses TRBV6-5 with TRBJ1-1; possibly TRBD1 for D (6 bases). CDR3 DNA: TGTGCCAGCCAGGGACAAATTGAAGCTTTCTTT. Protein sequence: CASQGQIEAFF.